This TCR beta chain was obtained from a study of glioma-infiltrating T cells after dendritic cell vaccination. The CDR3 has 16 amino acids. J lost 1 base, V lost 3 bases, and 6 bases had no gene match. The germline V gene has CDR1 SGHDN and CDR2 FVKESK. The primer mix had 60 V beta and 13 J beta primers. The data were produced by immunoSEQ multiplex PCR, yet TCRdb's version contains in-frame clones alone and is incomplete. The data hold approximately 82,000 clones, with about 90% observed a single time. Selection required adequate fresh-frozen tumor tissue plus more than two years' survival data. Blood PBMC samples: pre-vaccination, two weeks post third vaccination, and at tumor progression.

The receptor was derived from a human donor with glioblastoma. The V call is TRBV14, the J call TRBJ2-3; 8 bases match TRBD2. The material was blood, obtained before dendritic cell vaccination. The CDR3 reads CASSHAGGLGTDTQYF. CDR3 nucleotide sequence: TGTGCCAGCAGCCACGCGGGGGGCCTCGGCACAGATACGCAGTATTTT.